A single sample is the source of the 27 T cell receptor beta chains below, sequenced in a study of OX40 agonist ivuxolimab in advanced cancers. Data came from immunoSEQ multiplex PCR; TCRdb stores just in-frame clones and leaves some out. The table has 95,000 to 120,000 clones, about 91% seen once; the top ten hold 0.5% to 0.8%. Sequenced here: CD4+ or CD8+ T cells sorted from blood, sampled in a trial of the OX40 agonist ivuxolimab. All receptors derive from an adult with an advanced solid tumor such as melanoma, head and neck, liver or kidney cancer.

This chain joins TRBV30 and TRBJ2-2; no firm D call. The CDR3 is 14 amino acids. V lost 3 bases, J lost 0 bases, and 8 bases lay in between. In germline, CDR1 is GTSNPN, CDR2 SVGIG (reference sequence). The CDR3 protein is CAWRVSANTGELFF. In DNA form, the CDR3 reads TGTGCCTGGAGGGTGAGCGCGAACACCGGGGAGCTGTTTTTT.

This chain joins TRBV6-6 and TRBJ2-7; D remains ambiguous. CDR1 is MNHNY, CDR2 SVGAGI, per germline (reference sequence). This CDR3 spans 14 amino acids. V was shortened by 0 bases and J by 3 bases, with 9 bases between the two germline ends. This CDR3 reads CASSYSTTNYEQYF. The CDR3 coding sequence is TGTGCCAGCAGTTACTCTACGACAAACTACGAGCAGTACTTC.

The chain carries TRBV27 and TRBJ2-2, with TRBD2 matching 10 bases. V lost 5 bases to trimming and J lost 6 bases; unmatched junction nucleotides: 9. CDR3 size: 16 residues. Germline CDR1 and CDR2: MNHEY and SMNVEV (reference sequence). CDR3 sequence (DNA): TGTGCCAGCAGTCTCCCGTCGAGCGGGGGGGCCGGGGAGCTGTTTTTT. It is translated as CASSLPSSGGAGELFF.

V gene TRBV9 combines with J gene TRBJ2-3, with D maybe TRBD2 (6 bases). Germline V gives CDR1 SGDLS, CDR2 YYNGEE. The CDR3 runs to 14 residues. V lost 4 bases to trimming and J lost 5 bases, with 14 bases between them. DNA for the CDR3: TGTGCCAGCAGCCCGACTAGTGCAGGAGATACGCAGTATTTT. It translates to CASSPTSAGDTQYF.

This rearrangement joins TRBV6-1 to TRBJ2-6; 7 positions agree with TRBD2. The length of the CDR3 is 17 residues. The V gene's germline CDR1 is MNHNS and CDR2 SASEGT. V trimming: 3 bases; J trimming: 0 bases; junction bases outside the gene matches: 5. The CDR3 is CASSEDGGSSGANVLTF. CDR3 bases: TGTGCCAGCAGTGAGGACGGGGGGAGCTCTGGGGCCAACGTCCTGACTTTC.

This chain connects TRBV19 to TRBJ1-3; D remains ambiguous. Germline CDR1 LNHDA, CDR2 SQIVND (reference sequence). The CDR3 loop spans 13 amino acids. V was trimmed by 8 bases and J by 0 bases, leaving 8 bases between them. The CDR3 DNA sequence: TGTGCCAGTCGGACCTACTCTGGAAACACCATATATTTT. Amino acids: CASRTYSGNTIYF.

The chain links TRBV28 to TRBJ1-5, with TRBD1 identical over 12 bases. CDR3 length: 15 residues. V trimming: 8 bases; J trimming: 0 bases; junction bases outside the gene matches: 2. The germline V gene has CDR1 MDHEN and CDR2 SYDVKM. CDR3 DNA sequence: TGTGCCAGCGGGACAGGGGGCGCTAGCAATCAGCCCCAGCATTTT. The encoded protein is CASGTGGASNQPQHF.

The chain couples TRBV7-2 to TRBJ2-1; D might be TRBD1 or TRBD2, each matching 5 bases. Germline CDR1 and CDR2: SGHTA and FQGNSA. V was pared by 1 base and J by 14 bases, with 15 bases between. There are 13 residues in the CDR3. The chain's CDR3 is CASSLVQAGTEFF. For the CDR3, the DNA is TGTGCCAGCAGCTTAGTGCAAGCAGGGACGGAGTTCTTC.

The chain joins TRBV5-5 to TRBJ2-5; D gene ambiguous. The germline V gene has CDR1 SGHKS and CDR2 YYEKEE (reference sequence). The CDR3 covers 13 residues. Trimming removed 2 bases at V and 5 bases at J, with 10 bases between. CDR3 nucleotides: TGTGCCAGCAGCTTATTGGGTTCGGAGACCCAGTACTTC. This encodes CASSLLGSETQYF.

Points on this clone: The same CDR3 arises from other DNA sequences in this sample as well. The chain has TRBV7-9 and TRBJ2-7; possible D gene TRBD1, 6 bases. The CDR3 is made up of 12 amino acids. Deletions cut 5 bases from V and 5 bases from J, with 10 bases between. Per the germline V gene, CDR1 is SEHNR and CDR2 is FQNEAQ (reference sequence). CDR3 loop: CASSLQGNEQYF. The CDR3 DNA is TGTGCCAGCAGCCTACAGGGCAACGAGCAGTACTTC.

This chain uses TRBV6-5 with TRBJ2-7; D not certain. Per the germline V gene, CDR1 is MNHEY and CDR2 is SVGAGI. CDR3 length: 12 amino acids. V lost 6 bases and J 2 bases, leaving 8 bases between the germline ends. CDR3 sequence (DNA): TGTGCCAGCAGACGAGACACCTACGAGCAGTACTTC. This codes for CASRRDTYEQYF.

The chain is built from TRBV5-3 and TRBJ1-1, with 8 positions matching TRBD1. TRBV5-3 is placed among ORFs of uncertain function. V gave up 4 bases and J gave up 1 base; unmatched junction bases: 6. The CDR3 runs 15 residues. The CDR3 protein is CARSRIGQGNTEAFF. The CDR3 coding sequence is TGTGCCAGAAGCAGGATCGGACAGGGGAACACTGAAGCTTTCTTT.

The rearrangement links TRBV7-8 to TRBJ1-1, with a weak D call TRBD1 (5 bases). This CDR3 comprises 13 residues. Germline V gene sequence: CDR1 SGHVS, CDR2 FQNEAQ. Between the trimmed V and J ends, which lost 3 bases and 5 bases, there was a span of 10 bases. This CDR3 reads CASSFAGGTEAFF. The CDR3 DNA follows: TGTGCCAGCAGCTTCGCCGGGGGTACTGAAGCTTTCTTT.

The chain carries TRBV19 and TRBJ1-3; a weak D match, TRBD1 (5 bases). Germline V gene sequence: CDR1 LNHDA, CDR2 SQIVND (reference sequence). V lost 3 bases and J lost 0, with 12 bases in between. The CDR3 runs 16 residues. CDR3 residues: CASSISPDNSGNTIYF. Written as DNA, the CDR3 is TGTGCCAGTAGTATTAGTCCGGACAACTCTGGAAACACCATATATTTT.

Notes on this clone: In the same sample, other DNA sequences code for this CDR3. The V call is TRBV30, the J call TRBJ1-2, with unresolved D. V dropped 8 bases and J dropped 5 bases, with 12 bases sitting between them. Germline V gene lookup returns CDR1 GTSNPN and CDR2 SVGIG (reference sequence). This CDR3 region has 11 residues. CDR3 in amino acids: CAAQRDYGYTF. CDR3 nucleotides: TGTGCCGCACAGAGGGATTATGGCTACACCTTC.

The table lists this clone with a count of one. The chain joins TRBV4-2 to TRBJ1-4; D is unclear. The V end was cut by 0 bases, the J end by 5 bases, with 10 bases between. Germline V gene lookup returns CDR1 LGHNA and CDR2 YNFKEQ. CDR3 length equals 15 residues. CDR3 DNA: TGTGCCAGCAGCCAAGATCTGCAGTACAATGAAAAACTGTTTTTT. Translation gives CASSQDLQYNEKLFF.

J is TRBJ2-7 and V is TRBV19; D is tentatively TRBD1 or TRBD2 (5 bases each). Germline CDR1 LNHDA, CDR2 SQIVND (reference sequence). V was pared by 0 bases and J by 2 bases, with 14 bases between. The CDR3 loop spans 16 amino acids. CDR3 sequence reads: CASSIESQGVPYEQYF. The DNA for the CDR3 is TGTGCCAGTAGTATAGAATCCCAGGGAGTCCCCTACGAGCAGTACTTC.

The rearrangement uses TRBV28 and TRBJ2-3, with TRBD2 matching 8 bases. V lost 3 bases, J lost 0 bases, and 5 bases stayed unmatched. The CDR3 extends over 16 amino acids. CDR1 MDHEN and CDR2 SYDVKM come from the germline V gene. CDR3 DNA sequence: TGTGCCAGCAGTTTCCCCGGGAGGGCGAGCACAGATACGCAGTATTTT. It encodes CASSFPGRASTDTQYF.

The chain uses TRBV27 and TRBJ2-5, with unresolved D. The DNA matches TRBJ2-7 better at its end, which makes the J call doubtful. CDR1 is MNHEY and CDR2 is SMNVEV in the germline V gene (reference sequence). This CDR3 has 15 residues. The CDR3 bases are TGTGCCAGCAGTTTAAATCCCGGCCAGCCGCACGAGCAGTACTTC. Its translation is CASSLNPGQPHEQYF.

The gene calls are TRBV11-3 and TRBJ2-7; possibly TRBD1 for D (7 bases). The V gene lost 3 bases and the J gene lost 3 bases, with 15 bases spanning the gap. The CDR3 length is 15 residues. Per the germline V gene, CDR1 is SGHNT and CDR2 is YENEEA. CDR3 sequence reads: CASSFQGEELYEQYF. The CDR3 bases are TGTGCCAGCAGCTTTCAGGGGGAGGAACTCTACGAGCAGTACTTC.

The V call is TRBV5-4, the J call TRBJ1-1, with D hard to call. CDR1 and CDR2 from the germline V gene are SGHNT and YYREEE (reference sequence). CDR3 length: 15 residues. Between the trimmed V and J ends, which lost 1 base and 2 bases, there was a span of 12 bases. The CDR3 region is CASSLQRADNTEAFF. In DNA, the CDR3 is TGTGCCAGCAGCTTGCAGCGGGCGGATAACACTGAAGCTTTCTTT.

The V gene is TRBV7-9, the J gene TRBJ2-7, with TRBD1 matching over 7 bases. The CDR3 is 13 amino acids. V lost 2 bases and J lost 6; bases outside the gene matches: 4. Germline loops: CDR1 SEHNR, CDR2 FQNEAQ (reference sequence). CDR3 coding DNA: TGTGCCAGCAGCTTAATTCAGGGGGTCGAGCAGTACTTC. This translates into CASSLIQGVEQYF.

The chain links TRBV6-5 to TRBJ1-1; D unresolved. The CDR3 is made up of 14 amino acids. In germline, CDR1 is MNHEY, CDR2 SVGAGI. V was pared by 6 bases and J by 4 bases, with 15 bases between. CDR3 protein: CASSLLDISTEAFF. The CDR3, as DNA: TGTGCCAGCAGCTTGCTCGATATTAGCACTGAAGCTTTCTTT.

A single count supports this clone. The same CDR3 also results from other DNA sequences found in this sample. This chain uses TRBV7-3 with TRBJ1-5; D possibly corresponds to TRBD1 (6 bases). The V end lost 5 bases, the J end lost 5 bases, and 16 bases lay between the germline ends. The CDR3 spans 15 residues. CDR1 is SGHTA, CDR2 FQGTGA, per germline. CDR3 DNA: TGTGCCAGCAGCCCGACGGGACAAGGGGATCAGCCCCAGCATTTT. Protein product: CASSPTGQGDQPQHF.

The chain couples TRBV5-1 to TRBJ2-2; TRBD2 matches 9 bases. With 5 bases clipped from V and 6 bases from J, the junction kept 14 bases outside the gene matches. The CDR3 has 17 amino acids. Germline CDR1 reads SGHRS; CDR2 reads YFSETQ. The CDR3, as DNA: TGCGCCAGCAGATCTCCCGGGACTAGCACCCACGCCGGGGAGCTGTTTTTT. Its translation is CASRSPGTSTHAGELFF.

This clone was detected only a few times. The rearrangement uses TRBV10-3 and TRBJ2-7, with 11 positions matching TRBD2. CDR1 is ENHRY and CDR2 is SYGVKD in the germline V gene. The junction had 1 base not matched to a gene; V was cut back by 2 bases and J by 1 base. The CDR3 runs to 15 residues. The CDR3, as DNA: TGTGCCATCAGTGAGGGGACTAGCGGATCCTACGAGCAGTACTTC. Translation: CAISEGTSGSYEQYF.

This chain uses TRBV5-6 with TRBJ1-1; D is perhaps TRBD1 (6 bases). This CDR3 comprises 12 residues. Trimming shortened V by 4 bases and J by 7 bases, and 11 bases separated the two germline ends. The germline V gene has CDR1 SGHDT and CDR2 YYEEEE. The CDR3 sequence is CASSPQGIEAFF. CDR3 DNA sequence: TGTGCCAGCAGCCCCCAGGGGATTGAAGCTTTCTTT.